This entry features one TCR beta chain sequence. Method: immunoSEQ multiplex PCR; TCRdb's copy keeps in-frame clones and lacks some. The data hold 2 million or so clones, with roughly 96% observed a single time. This entry is derived from a study of shared clonotypes between healthy human individuals. Looked up from germline, CDR1 is SNHLY and CDR2 is FYNNEI. This CDR3 has 15 residues. Trimming removed 6 bases from V and 0 bases from J, with 14 bases in between. The sequencing sample was made of naive CD4+ T cells sorted from blood. Specified subset: CD45RA+ positively selected. J is TRBJ1-2 and V is TRBV2, with D uncertain. This clonotype was sampled from a man younger than 35 in good health. CDR3 amino acids: CASREATATNYGYTF. CDR3 in DNA: TGTGCCAGCAGGGAGGCAACAGCTACTAACTATGGCTACACCTTC. Based on the CDR3 plus reference TRBV2 and TRBJ1-2, the full variable domain is EPEVTQTPSHQVTQMGQEVILRCVPISNHLYFYWYRQILGQKVEFLVSFYNNEISEKSEIFDDQFSVERPDGSNFTLKIRSTKLEDSAMYFCASREATATNYGYTFGSGTRLTVV.